This TCR beta chain was sequenced in a study of shared clonotypes between healthy human individuals. As for the study in general: Per-donor plates numbered three CD4 naive, three CD4 memory, two CD8 naive and one CD8 memory.

Naive CD8 cells, CD45RO-negative and positively selected for CCR7, excluded terminally differentiated effector memory CD45RA+ cells. The method was immunoSEQ multiplex PCR; TCRdb's version includes in-frame clones alone and lacks a portion of them. The data hold millions of clones, with about 95% observed a single time. Per the germline V gene, CDR1 is SGDLS and CDR2 is YYNGEE. Losses at the gene ends were 9 bases for V and 1 base for J; bases not matched to a gene: 7. This CDR3 is built from 14 residues. The rearrangement uses TRBV9 and TRBJ2-3; TRBD1 agrees at 8 bases. Source material: naive CD8+ T cells sorted from blood. The clonotype comes from a man aged 18 to 35 in good health. For the CDR3, the DNA is TGTGCCACCTCGACAGGGGAGGGCACAGATACGCAGTATTTT. This codes for CATSTGEGTDTQYF. The complete variable domain, with remaining parts taken from reference TRBV9 and TRBJ2-3, reads DSGVTQTPKHLITATGQRVTLRCSPRSGDLSVYWYQQSLDQGLQFLIQYYNGEERAKGNILERFSAQQFPDLHSELNLSSLELGDSALYFCATSTGEGTDTQYFGPGTRLTVL.